Each of the 20 T cell receptor beta chains below was sequenced from the same sample in a study of blood T cell repertoires in COVID-19. The repertoire was sequenced with immunoSEQ multiplex PCR; TCRdb's copy has only in-frame clones and lacks some. The sample contains more than 110,000 clones, about 87% of which appear only once. Sequenced sample: peripheral blood. These receptor sequences come from a woman aged 80 or over with acute or convalescent COVID-19.

V is TRBV18 and J is TRBJ2-3, with D tentatively TRBD2 (6 bases). The V and J ends lost 5 bases and 0 bases respectively, with 12 bases between them. The CDR3 has 15 amino acids. The germline V gene encodes CDR1 KGHSH and CDR2 LQKENI. The CDR3: CASSSLAASTDTQYF. CDR3 DNA: TGTGCCAGCTCATCCTTAGCGGCTAGCACAGATACGCAGTATTTT.

The V and J genes are TRBV18 and TRBJ2-7; 7 bases line up with TRBD2. The germline V gene has CDR1 KGHSH and CDR2 LQKENI. V trimming: 3 bases; J trimming: 4 bases; junction bases outside the gene matches: 9. This CDR3 is built from 15 residues. CDR3 residues: CASSPFGGGEYEQYF. DNA for the CDR3: TGTGCCAGCTCACCCTTCGGGGGAGGGGAATACGAGCAGTACTTC.

This sequence joins TRBV6-5 and TRBJ1-1; D uncertain. The CDR3 runs 12 residues. Trimming stripped 7 bases from V and 1 base from J, with 7 bases between. Looked up from germline, CDR1 is MNHEY and CDR2 is SVGAGI. CDR3: CASKQTNTEAFF. CDR3 in DNA: TGTGCCAGCAAACAGACGAACACTGAAGCTTTCTTT.

The chain joins TRBV12-3 or TRBV12-4 to TRBJ1-2; D may be TRBD1 (5 bases). The V end lost 6 bases, the J end lost 7 bases, and 12 bases lay between the germline ends. This CDR3 comprises 12 residues. The CDR3 region has the DNA TGTGCCAGCAGCTCGCAGGGTTCTGGCTACACCTTC. Protein product: CASSSQGSGYTF.

The rearrangement joins TRBV9 to TRBJ1-5, with 8 bases that match TRBD1. Germline CDR1 reads SGDLS; CDR2 reads YYNGEE. J was trimmed by 5 bases and V by 3 bases; bases with no gene match: 7. The CDR3 consists of 15 residues. CDR3 nucleotides: TGTGCCAGCAGCGCAACAGGGGGTTTAGATCAGCCCCAGCATTTT. It yields the protein CASSATGGLDQPQHF.

This clone was counted only a few times. The rearrangement joins TRBV28 to TRBJ1-5; D gene ambiguous. The CDR3 runs to 14 residues. V was shortened by 3 bases and J by 0 bases, with 6 bases between the two germline ends. CDR1 and CDR2 from the germline V gene are MDHEN and SYDVKM. In nucleotides, the CDR3 is TGTGCCAGCAGTTTCGGGGTTAGCAATCAGCCCCAGCATTTT. Amino acid sequence: CASSFGVSNQPQHF.

The rearrangement uses TRBV7-3 and TRBJ2-1; D is possibly TRBD1 (6 bases). V lost 1 base and J lost 9, with 16 bases in between. Germline CDR1 SGHTA, CDR2 FQGTGA. CDR3 length: 15 amino acids. Written as DNA, the CDR3 is TGTGCCAGCAGCTTAATTTCGTCAGGGGTGGGTGAGCAGTTCTTC. It yields the protein CASSLISSGVGEQFF.

The rearrangement uses TRBV5-8 and TRBJ2-3; 13 bases match TRBD2. The germline CDR1 and CDR2 sequences are SGHTS and YDEGEE. This CDR3 is built from 17 residues. Unmatched junction bases numbered 9, after V lost 2 bases and J lost 6 bases. CDR3 in DNA: TGTGCCAGCAGCTTTGTTACTAGCGGGGGGGCGGCGGATACGCAGTATTTT. Translating gives CASSFVTSGGAADTQYF.

The gene calls are TRBV29-1 and TRBJ1-2; TRBD1 is a possible D gene (5 bases). This CDR3 has 12 residues. Germline V gene data show CDR1 as SQVTM and CDR2 as ANQGSEA. The V and J ends lost 5 bases and 3 bases respectively, with 10 bases between them. CDR3 sequence (DNA): TGCAGCGTTTCGGGGGACGACTATGGCTACACCTTC. Its protein is CSVSGDDYGYTF.

The rearrangement links TRBV15 to TRBJ2-5; no firm D call. CDR3 length: 12 amino acids. V was clipped by 9 bases and J by 1 base, with 9 bases between them. Germline V gene lookup returns CDR1 LNHNV and CDR2 YYDKDF (reference sequence). CDR3 coding DNA: TGTGCCACGTCACCCAGCCAAGAGACCCAGTACTTC. Translated, it gives CATSPSQETQYF.

The V gene is TRBV5-1, the J gene TRBJ2-3, with 9 bases identical to TRBD2. The CDR3 extends over 16 amino acids. V was clipped by 1 base and J by 0 bases; unmatched bases: 3. Germline V CDR1 and CDR2: SGHRS, YFSETQ. CDR3 sequence reads: CASSLNLAGSTDTQYF. CDR3 coding DNA: TGCGCCAGCAGCTTGAACCTAGCGGGGAGCACAGATACGCAGTATTTT.

V usage is TRBV5-4 and J usage is TRBJ1-2, with a weak D call TRBD1 (6 bases). The length of the CDR3 is 13 residues. Between the trimmed V and J ends, which lost 4 bases and 2 bases, there was a span of 9 bases. CDR1 and CDR2 (germline): SGHNT, YYREEE (reference sequence). The chain's CDR3 is CASSQDRNYGYTF. In nucleotides, the CDR3 is TGTGCCAGCAGCCAGGACAGAAACTATGGCTACACCTTC.

The chain carries TRBV2 and TRBJ1-2; 11 bases map to TRBD1. J gave up 8 bases and V 6 bases, and 2 bases lay outside the gene matches. The CDR3 runs 12 residues. Germline V CDR1 and CDR2: SNHLY, FYNNEI. CDR3 sequence: CASRDRGLGYTF. The CDR3 DNA sequence: TGTGCCAGCAGGGACAGGGGGCTCGGCTACACCTTC. Together with reference TRBV2 and TRBJ1-2, the CDR3 gives the full variable domain: EPEVTQTPSHQVTQMGQEVILRCVPISNHLYFYWYRQILGQKVEFLVSFYNNEISEKSEIFDDQFSVERPDGSNFTLKIRSTKLEDSAMYFCASRDRGLGYTFGSGTRLTVV.

The rearrangement links TRBV5-1 to TRBJ2-3; 8 bases map to TRBD1. Germline trimming cut 0 bases from V and 6 bases from J; bases unmatched to any gene: 3. Germline V gene sequence: CDR1 SGHRS, CDR2 YFSETQ. The CDR3 is 14 amino acids. This CDR3 is CASSLATGADTQYF. The CDR3 DNA sequence: TGCGCCAGCAGCTTGGCGACAGGGGCTGATACGCAGTATTTT. Combining the CDR3 with reference TRBV5-1 and TRBJ2-3 gives the whole variable domain KAGVTQTPRYLIKTRGQQVTLSCSPISGHRSVSWYQQTPGQGLQFLFEYFSETQRNKGNFPGRFSGRQFSNSRSEMNVSTLELGDSALYLCASSLATGADTQYFGPGTRLTVL.

This clone was detected only a few times. The chain uses TRBV12-3 or TRBV12-4 and TRBJ2-2; the D is unclear. The CDR3 covers 12 residues. Trimming took 3 bases from V and 7 from J, leaving 6 bases between them. CDR3 nucleotides: TGTGCCAGCAGTTTTAATTTCGGGGAGCTGTTTTTT. Translation gives CASSFNFGELFF.

V and J are TRBV7-2 and TRBJ1-5; D is perhaps TRBD1 (5 bases). Per the germline V gene, CDR1 is SGHTA and CDR2 is FQGNSA. This CDR3 has 13 residues. V lost 5 bases, J lost 4 bases, and 9 bases lay in between. CDR3 in amino acids: CASSPPGNQPQHF. CDR3 nucleotides: TGTGCCAGCAGCCCCCCAGGGAATCAGCCCCAGCATTTT.

DNA for the CDR3: TGCGCCAGCAGGTTAGCGGGGGATTTTGATACGCAGTATTTT. Its protein product is CASRLAGDFDTQYF. The gene calls are TRBV5-1 and TRBJ2-3; 9 nucleotides match TRBD2. CDR3 size: 14 residues. V gave up 5 bases and J gave up 6 bases; unmatched junction bases: 7. Germline CDR1 is SGHRS and CDR2 is YFSETQ.

In nucleotides, the CDR3 is TGTGCCAGCAGCTTAGGGACAGGCTTCTCCTACGAGCAGTACTTC. Translated, it gives CASSLGTGFSYEQYF. The V and J genes are TRBV7-9 and TRBJ2-7, with 7 bases matching TRBD1. This CDR3 spans 15 amino acids. Looked up from germline, CDR1 is SEHNR and CDR2 is FQNEAQ (reference sequence). Trimming at V came to 1 base and at J to 0 bases, leaving 3 bases not matched to a gene. Looking up the rest from reference TRBV7-9 and TRBJ2-7 gives the full variable domain: DTGVSQNPRHKITKRGQNVTFRCDPISEHNRLYWYRQTLGQGPEFLTYFQNEAQLEKSRLLSDRFSAERPKGSFSTLEIQRTEQGDSAMYLCASSLGTGFSYEQYFGPGTRLTVT.

CDR3 sequence (DNA): TGTGCCTGGAATGGCGGGAGGATTTCACCCCTCCACTTT. Translation: CAWNGGRISPLHF. This sequence joins TRBV30 and TRBJ1-6; D remains ambiguous. Germline CDR1 is GTSNPN and CDR2 is SVGIG (reference sequence). V lost 4 bases and J lost 9, with 13 bases in between. This CDR3 contains 13 residues.

The rearrangement joins TRBV9 to TRBJ2-6; D perhaps matches TRBD1 (7 bases). Germline CDR1 is SGDLS and CDR2 is YYNGEE. This CDR3 comprises 18 residues. V was trimmed by 3 bases and J by 2 bases, leaving 18 bases between them. In DNA form, the CDR3 reads TGTGCCAGCAGCGCCACCCGAGGAGGGGGCGCTGGGGCCAACGTCCTGACTTTC. Encoded protein: CASSATRGGGAGANVLTF.